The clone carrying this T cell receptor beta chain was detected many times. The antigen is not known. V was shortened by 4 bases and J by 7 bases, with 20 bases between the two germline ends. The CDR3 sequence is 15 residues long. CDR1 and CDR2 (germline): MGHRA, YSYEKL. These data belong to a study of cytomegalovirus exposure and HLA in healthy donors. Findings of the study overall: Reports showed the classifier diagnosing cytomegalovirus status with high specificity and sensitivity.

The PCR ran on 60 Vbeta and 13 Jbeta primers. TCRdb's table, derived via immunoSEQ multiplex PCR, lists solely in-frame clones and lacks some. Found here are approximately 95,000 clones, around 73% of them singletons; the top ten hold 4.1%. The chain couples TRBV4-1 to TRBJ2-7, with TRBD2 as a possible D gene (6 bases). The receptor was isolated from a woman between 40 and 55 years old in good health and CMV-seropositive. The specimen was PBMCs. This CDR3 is CASSLRMTGDREQYF. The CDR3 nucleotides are TGCGCCAGCAGCCTTCGGATGACGGGGGACCGGGAGCAGTACTTC.